Listed below are T cell receptor beta chains from one sample, sequenced in a study of circulating tumor DNA in untreated peripheral T-cell lymphoma. Assay used: immunoSEQ multiplex PCR; TCRdb lists only in-frame clones, some missing. Of some 7,200 clones listed, approximately 62% are singletons. Specimen: tumor tissue. Receptors were obtained from a human donor with peripheral T-cell lymphoma. The CDR3 runs from the conserved cysteine through the conserved F or W. The order of the fields is V gene, clone size, D gene, J gene, CDR3 DNA, CDR3 protein. The D gene is left open where the match is weak. Size is omitted from some rows. Given values are once, few, many or a class for expanded clones.

TRBV30	NA	NA	TRBJ2-1	TGTGCCTGGAGTCTTGGGACCTACAATGAGCAGTTCTTC	CAWSLGTYNEQFF
TRBV18	few	NA	TRBJ2-2	TGTGCCAGCTCACCACGGTCTCAGAACTTCGCGAACACCGGGGAGCTGTTTTTT	CASSPRSQNFANTGELFF
TRBV30	few	NA	TRBJ1-4	TGTGCCTTGCTCGGGACTGCTAATGAAAAACTGTTTTTT	CALLGTANEKLFF
TRBV6-8	NA	NA	TRBJ1-2	TGTGCCAGCAGTGACCCCCGGGGGCTGTTCTATGGCTACACCTTC	CASSDPRGLFYGYTF
TRBV18	NA	TRBD1	TRBJ1-2	TGTGTCAGCACCACGGGACAGGGAGATGGCTACACCTTC	CVSTTGQGDGYTF
TRBV28	few	TRBD1	TRBJ1-4	TGTGCCAGCCAACAGGGGGCGCGTGGTGAAAAACTGTTTTTT	CASQQGARGEKLFF
TRBV19	NA	NA	TRBJ2-6	TGTGCCAGTAGTGTGGACAGGGCCAACGTCCTGACTTTC	CASSVDRANVLTF
TRBV19	few	TRBD1	TRBJ2-2	TGTGCCAGTAGTACAACCGGGACAGGGCGCGCCGGGGAGCTGTTTTTT	CASSTTGTGRAGELFF
TRBV28	NA	NA	TRBJ2-1	TGTGCCAGCAGTTTGAGGGCAGTCTACAATGAGCAGTTCTTC	CASSLRAVYNEQFF
TRBV18	few	NA	TRBJ2-7	TGTGCCAGCTCATCATACTCCTATGAGCAGTACTTC	CASSSYSYEQYF
TRBV18	once	NA	TRBJ2-2	TGTGCCAGCTCGGGAAGTGTCGGGGAGCTGTTTTTT	CASSGSVGELFF